This TCR beta chain is from a study of T cell repertoires in cytomegalovirus infection. Study summary: In the study, CMV epitopes included recently identified HLA-C-restricted and well-studied HLA-B-restricted ones. Public TCR beta signatures provided an indication of both CMV infection and a matching HLA type.

Study observations and caveats: HLA-C-restricted TCR beta clonotypes specific for CMV led the ex vivo response.

TCRdb itself ran the reads through MiXCR, one entry per CDR3 protein. Of 570,000 or so distinct CDR3 sequences detected, 40% appear once; the ten largest clones hold 48%. Germline loops: CDR1 SGHTA, CDR2 FQGNSA. This CDR3 spans 12 amino acids. With 5 bases clipped from V and 10 bases from J, the junction kept 4 bases outside the gene matches. The table lists this clonotype with many counts. The antigen is undetermined. The TCR comes from a human donor in good health (CMV status not recorded). Some clones in this sample may be carry-over from other donors' samples. The V gene is TRBV7-2, the J gene TRBJ2-1; 8 positions agree with TRBD2. Sequencing used cultured PBMCs, obtained from culture after CMV antigen stimulation. The CDR3 protein is CASSPGGGEQFF. In DNA, the CDR3 is TGTGCCAGCAGCCCGGGGGGGGGAGAGCAGTTCTTC.